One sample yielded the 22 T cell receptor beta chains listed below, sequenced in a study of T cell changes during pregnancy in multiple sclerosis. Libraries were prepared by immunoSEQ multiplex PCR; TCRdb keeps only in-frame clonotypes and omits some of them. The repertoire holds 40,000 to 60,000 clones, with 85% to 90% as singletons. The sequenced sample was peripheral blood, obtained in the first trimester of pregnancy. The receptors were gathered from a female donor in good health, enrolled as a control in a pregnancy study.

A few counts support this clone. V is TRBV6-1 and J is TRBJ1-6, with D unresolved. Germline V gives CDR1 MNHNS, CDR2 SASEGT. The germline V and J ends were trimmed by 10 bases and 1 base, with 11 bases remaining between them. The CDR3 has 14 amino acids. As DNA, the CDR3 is TGTGCCATTGGTAGGAGTTCCTATAATTCACCCCTCCACTTT. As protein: CAIGRSSYNSPLHF.

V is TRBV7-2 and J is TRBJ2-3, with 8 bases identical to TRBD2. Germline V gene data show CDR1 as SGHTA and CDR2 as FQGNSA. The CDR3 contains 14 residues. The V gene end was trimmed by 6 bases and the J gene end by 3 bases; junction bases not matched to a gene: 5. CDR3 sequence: CASSSSGGTDTQYF. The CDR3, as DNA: TGTGCCAGCAGTTCGAGCGGGGGAACAGATACGCAGTATTTT. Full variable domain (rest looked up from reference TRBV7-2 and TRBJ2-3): GAGVSQSPSNKVTEKGKDVELRCDPISGHTALYWYRQSLGQGLEFLIYFQGNSAPDKSGLPSDRFSAERTGGSVSTLTIQRTQQEDSAVYLCASSSSGGTDTQYFGPGTRLTVL.

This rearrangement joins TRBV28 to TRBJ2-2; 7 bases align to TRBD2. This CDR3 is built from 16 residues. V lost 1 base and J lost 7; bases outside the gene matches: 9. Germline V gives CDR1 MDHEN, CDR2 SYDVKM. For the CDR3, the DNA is TGTGCCAGCAGTTTATACGGAGGGAGGGCGAACGGGGAGCTGTTTTTT. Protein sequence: CASSLYGGRANGELFF.

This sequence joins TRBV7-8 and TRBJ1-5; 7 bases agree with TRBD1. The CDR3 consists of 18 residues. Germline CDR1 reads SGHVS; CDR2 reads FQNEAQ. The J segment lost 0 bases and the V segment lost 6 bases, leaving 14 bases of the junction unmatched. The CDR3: CASSPGTASMYSNQPQHF. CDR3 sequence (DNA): TGTGCCAGCAGTCCCGGGACAGCTAGTATGTATAGCAATCAGCCCCAGCATTTT.

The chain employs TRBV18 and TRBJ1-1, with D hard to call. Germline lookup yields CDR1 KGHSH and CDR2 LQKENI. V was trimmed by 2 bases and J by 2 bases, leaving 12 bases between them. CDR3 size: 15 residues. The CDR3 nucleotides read TGTGCCAGCTCACCAAGTACGGGATTCAACACTGAAGCTTTCTTT. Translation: CASSPSTGFNTEAFF.

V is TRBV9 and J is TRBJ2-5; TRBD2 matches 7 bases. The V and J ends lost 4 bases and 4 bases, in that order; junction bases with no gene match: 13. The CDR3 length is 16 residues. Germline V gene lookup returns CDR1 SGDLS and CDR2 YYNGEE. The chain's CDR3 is CASSRELGSGTETQYF. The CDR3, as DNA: TGTGCCAGCAGCAGAGAACTGGGAAGCGGGACAGAGACCCAGTACTTC.

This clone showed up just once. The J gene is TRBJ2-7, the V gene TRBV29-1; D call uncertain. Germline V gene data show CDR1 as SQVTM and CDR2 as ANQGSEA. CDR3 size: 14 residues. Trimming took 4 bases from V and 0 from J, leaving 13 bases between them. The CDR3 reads CSVGLAGGSYEQYF. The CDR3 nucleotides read TGCAGCGTTGGTCTGGCTGGCGGCTCCTACGAGCAGTACTTC.

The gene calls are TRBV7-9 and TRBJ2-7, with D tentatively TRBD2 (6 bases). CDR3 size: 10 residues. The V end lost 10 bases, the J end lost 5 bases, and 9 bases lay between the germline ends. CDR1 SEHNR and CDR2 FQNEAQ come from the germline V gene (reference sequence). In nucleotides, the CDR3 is TGTGCCATCATAGCGGACGAGCAGTACTTC. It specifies CAIIADEQYF.

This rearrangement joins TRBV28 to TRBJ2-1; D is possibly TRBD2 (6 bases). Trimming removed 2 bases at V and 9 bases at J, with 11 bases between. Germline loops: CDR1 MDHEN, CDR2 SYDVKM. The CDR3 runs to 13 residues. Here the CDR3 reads CASSLNEGLEQFF. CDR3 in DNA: TGTGCCAGCAGTTTAAACGAGGGACTTGAGCAGTTCTTC.

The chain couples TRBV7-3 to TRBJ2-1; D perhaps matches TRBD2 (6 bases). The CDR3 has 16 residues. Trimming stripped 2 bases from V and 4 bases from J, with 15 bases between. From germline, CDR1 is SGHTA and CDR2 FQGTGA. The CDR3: CASSLSGSGQYNEQFF. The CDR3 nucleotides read TGTGCCAGCAGCTTATCGGGTAGCGGACAATACAATGAGCAGTTCTTC.

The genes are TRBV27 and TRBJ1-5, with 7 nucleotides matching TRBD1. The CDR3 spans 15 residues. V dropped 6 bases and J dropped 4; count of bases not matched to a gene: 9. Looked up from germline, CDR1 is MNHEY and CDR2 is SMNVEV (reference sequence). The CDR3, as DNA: TGTGCCAGCAGAACCGGCGAACAGGGGAATCAGCCCCAGCATTTT. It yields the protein CASRTGEQGNQPQHF.

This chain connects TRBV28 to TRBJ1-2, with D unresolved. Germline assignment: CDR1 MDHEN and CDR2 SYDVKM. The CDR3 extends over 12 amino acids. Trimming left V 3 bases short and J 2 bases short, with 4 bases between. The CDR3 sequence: CASSLGNYGYTF. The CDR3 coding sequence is TGTGCCAGCAGTTTGGGCAACTATGGCTACACCTTC.

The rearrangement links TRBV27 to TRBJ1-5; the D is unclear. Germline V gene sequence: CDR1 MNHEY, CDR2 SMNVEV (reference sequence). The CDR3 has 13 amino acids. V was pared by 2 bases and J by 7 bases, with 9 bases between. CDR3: CASSLSREQPQHF. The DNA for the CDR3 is TGTGCCAGCAGTTTAAGCCGGGAACAGCCCCAGCATTTT.

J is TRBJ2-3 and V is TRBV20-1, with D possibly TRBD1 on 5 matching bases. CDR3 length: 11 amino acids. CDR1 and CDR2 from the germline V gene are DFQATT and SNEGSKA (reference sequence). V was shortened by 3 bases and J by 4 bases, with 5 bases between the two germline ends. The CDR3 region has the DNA TGCAGTGCTAGCAGGGCAGATACGCAGTATTTT. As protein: CSASRADTQYF.

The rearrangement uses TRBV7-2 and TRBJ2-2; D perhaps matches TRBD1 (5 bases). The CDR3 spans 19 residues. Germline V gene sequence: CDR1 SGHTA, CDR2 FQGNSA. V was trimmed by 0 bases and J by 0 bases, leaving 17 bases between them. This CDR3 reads CASSLALYRQGANTGELFF. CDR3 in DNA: TGTGCCAGCAGCTTAGCGCTTTATCGGCAGGGTGCGAACACCGGGGAGCTGTTTTTT.

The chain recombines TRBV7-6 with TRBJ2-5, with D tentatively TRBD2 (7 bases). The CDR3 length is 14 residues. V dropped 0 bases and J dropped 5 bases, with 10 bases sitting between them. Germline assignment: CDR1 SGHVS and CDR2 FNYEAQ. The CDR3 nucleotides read TGTGCCAGCAGCTTAGCGGGGGGGCGTGAGACCCAGTACTTC. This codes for CASSLAGGRETQYF.

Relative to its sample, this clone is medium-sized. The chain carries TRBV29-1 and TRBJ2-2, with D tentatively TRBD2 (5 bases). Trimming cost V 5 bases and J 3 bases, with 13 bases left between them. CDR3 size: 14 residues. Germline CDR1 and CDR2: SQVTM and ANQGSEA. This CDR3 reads CSVRGGSDTGELFF. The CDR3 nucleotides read TGCAGCGTTCGAGGCGGGTCAGACACCGGGGAGCTGTTTTTT.

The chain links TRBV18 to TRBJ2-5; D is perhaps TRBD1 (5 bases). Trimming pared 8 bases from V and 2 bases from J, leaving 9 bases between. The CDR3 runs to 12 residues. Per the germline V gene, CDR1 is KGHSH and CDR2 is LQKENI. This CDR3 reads CASRTLQETQYF. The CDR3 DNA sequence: TGTGCCAGCCGGACACTACAAGAGACCCAGTACTTC.

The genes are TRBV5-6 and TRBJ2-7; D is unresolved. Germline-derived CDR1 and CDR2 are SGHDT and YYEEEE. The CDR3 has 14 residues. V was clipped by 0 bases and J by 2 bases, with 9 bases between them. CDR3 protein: CASSLVVPAYEQYF. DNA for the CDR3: TGTGCCAGCAGCTTGGTCGTACCAGCCTACGAGCAGTACTTC.

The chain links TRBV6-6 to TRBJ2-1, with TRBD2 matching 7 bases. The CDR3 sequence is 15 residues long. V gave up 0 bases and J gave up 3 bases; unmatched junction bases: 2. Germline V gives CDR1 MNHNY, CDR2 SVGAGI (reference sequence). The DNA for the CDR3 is TGTGCCAGCAGTTACTCCCTAGCGGTCTACAATGAGCAGTTCTTC. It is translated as CASSYSLAVYNEQFF.

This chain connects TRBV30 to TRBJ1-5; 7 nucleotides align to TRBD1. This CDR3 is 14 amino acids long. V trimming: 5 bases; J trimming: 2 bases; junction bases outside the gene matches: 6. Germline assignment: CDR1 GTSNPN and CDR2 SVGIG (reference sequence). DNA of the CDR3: TGTGCCTGGGCCCGACAGGGAGGCAATCAGCCCCAGCATTTT. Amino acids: CAWARQGGNQPQHF.

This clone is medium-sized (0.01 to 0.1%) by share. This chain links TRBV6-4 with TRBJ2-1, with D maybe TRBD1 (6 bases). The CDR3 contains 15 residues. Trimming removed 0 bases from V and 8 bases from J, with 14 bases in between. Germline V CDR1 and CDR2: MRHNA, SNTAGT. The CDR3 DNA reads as TGTGCCAGCAGTGACTCTGGGGGAGAGGGGGATGAGCAGTTCTTC. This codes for CASSDSGGEGDEQFF.